This passage covers 32 T cell receptor beta chains from one sample sequenced in a study of T cell responses to AZD1222 COVID-19 vaccine. The protocol was immunoSEQ multiplex PCR, while the TCRdb copy is restricted to in-frame clones and leaves out a portion. In the table there are roughly 110,000 clones, 80% to 90% of which are singletons. The source material was peripheral blood, sampled on day 0 of AZD1222 vaccination. The receptors were sampled from an adult in good health.

This sequence joins TRBV19 and TRBJ2-4; D might be TRBD1 (6 bases). Germline V gene sequence: CDR1 LNHDA, CDR2 SQIVND (reference sequence). The CDR3 is made up of 14 amino acids. V lost 3 bases, J lost 7 bases, and 13 bases lay in between. CDR3 sequence: CASSIPHRDNIQYF. In DNA, the CDR3 is TGTGCCAGTAGTATTCCCCACAGGGACAACATTCAGTACTTC.

The J gene is TRBJ2-7, the V gene TRBV6-5; D not resolved. Trimming removed 6 bases from V and 2 bases from J, with 11 bases in between. The CDR3 contains 13 residues. Germline CDR1 is MNHEY and CDR2 is SVGAGI. The CDR3 reads CASSTKSPYEQYF. The CDR3 DNA follows: TGTGCCAGCAGCACAAAAAGTCCCTACGAGCAGTACTTC.

The gene calls are TRBV7-2 and TRBJ1-6; 12 bases line up with TRBD1. The CDR3 length is 14 residues. V dropped 8 bases and J dropped 8; count of bases not matched to a gene: 4. The germline V gene encodes CDR1 SGHTA and CDR2 FQGNSA. CDR3 in amino acids: CASGDRGRDSPLHF. The CDR3 DNA reads as TGTGCCAGCGGGGACAGGGGGCGAGATTCACCCCTCCACTTT.

This chain connects TRBV7-9 to TRBJ1-1; D ambiguous. Germline assignment: CDR1 SEHNR and CDR2 FQNEAQ (reference sequence). V was shortened by 5 bases and J by 6 bases, with 19 bases between the two germline ends. The CDR3 extends over 15 amino acids. The chain's CDR3 is CASSRGASSLAEAFF. For the CDR3, the DNA is TGTGCCAGCAGCCGCGGCGCCAGTTCGCTAGCTGAAGCTTTCTTT.

The chain has TRBV29-1 and TRBJ1-1; 9 bases fit TRBD1. Trimming removed 1 base from V and 11 bases from J; junction bases left unmatched: 8. Looked up from germline, CDR1 is SQVTM and CDR2 is ANQGSEA. The CDR3 extends over 13 amino acids. CDR3 in amino acids: CSVEVGQGTFAFF. CDR3 nucleotides: TGCAGCGTTGAAGTAGGACAGGGGACTTTTGCTTTCTTT.

This chain joins TRBV24-1 and TRBJ2-3; TRBD1 is a possible D gene (6 bases). CDR3 length: 14 residues. Germline V gene sequence: CDR1 KGHDR, CDR2 SFDVKD. V gave up 2 bases and J gave up 4 bases, with 9 bases separating them. The DNA for the CDR3 is TGTGCCACCAGTGATTCTGCAGGGGCAGATACGCAGTATTTT. This encodes CATSDSAGADTQYF.

V usage is TRBV6-2 or TRBV6-3 and J usage is TRBJ2-7, with D perhaps given as TRBD1 or TRBD2 (5 bases each). V dropped 0 bases and J dropped 4 bases, with 13 bases sitting between them. The CDR3 loop spans 15 amino acids. Germline lookup yields CDR1 MNHEY and CDR2 SVGEGT. The CDR3 region is CASSYSRGDKYEQYF. The CDR3 coding sequence is TGTGCCAGCAGTTACTCGCGAGGGGATAAGTACGAGCAGTACTTC.

The chain couples TRBV18 to TRBJ2-3; D unresolved. Germline CDR1 is KGHSH and CDR2 is LQKENI. This CDR3 spans 17 amino acids. With 0 bases removed from V and 2 bases from J, the gap between germline ends came to 15 bases. This chain's CDR3 is CASSPPLSSGNTDTQYF. The CDR3 DNA reads as TGTGCCAGCTCACCACCGCTGTCGTCGGGCAACACAGATACGCAGTATTTT.

This chain links TRBV2 with TRBJ2-2, with 8 bases matching TRBD2. Trimming removed 1 base from V and 4 bases from J; junction bases left unmatched: 5. Germline lookup yields CDR1 SNHLY and CDR2 FYNNEI. The CDR3 consists of 16 residues. The CDR3 is CASSEGAGGGTGELFF. Written as DNA, the CDR3 is TGTGCCAGCAGTGAAGGGGCGGGAGGCGGCACCGGGGAGCTGTTTTTT.

The chain joins TRBV7-8 to TRBJ2-5; D perhaps matches TRBD2 (6 bases). This CDR3 has 15 residues. Germline CDR1 is SGHVS and CDR2 is FQNEAQ. V lost 7 bases and J lost 10, with 25 bases in between. CDR3 sequence (DNA): TGTGCCAGCAACATCCTAGGGGAACCTTTGCGGGGCCAGTACTTC. Its protein is CASNILGEPLRGQYF.

This clone has a single count. J is TRBJ1-5 and V is TRBV9, with a possible D match to TRBD1 (5 bases). V was trimmed by 4 bases and J by 3 bases, leaving 11 bases between them. The germline CDR1 and CDR2 sequences are SGDLS and YYNGEE. The CDR3 totals 14 residues. This chain's CDR3 is CASSLGTANQPQHF. CDR3 bases: TGTGCCAGCAGCCTAGGGACTGCCAATCAGCCCCAGCATTTT. Using reference TRBV9 and TRBJ1-5 for the parts outside the CDR3, the full variable domain is DSGVTQTPKHLITATGQRVTLRCSPRSGDLSVYWYQQSLDQGLQFLIQYYNGEERAKGNILERFSAQQFPDLHSELNLSSLELGDSALYFCASSLGTANQPQHFGDGTRLSIL.

The chain recombines TRBV5-1 with TRBJ1-2; no firm D call. Germline values: CDR1 SGHRS, CDR2 YFSETQ. CDR3 length: 14 amino acids. Between the trimmed V and J ends, which lost 0 bases and 7 bases, there was a span of 13 bases. CDR3 in amino acids: CASSLGQVEGGYTF. The CDR3 bases are TGCGCCAGCAGCTTGGGGCAGGTGGAGGGTGGCTACACCTTC.

The CDR3 loop reads CASFAGENQPQHF. CDR3 sequence (DNA): TGTGCCAGCTTCGCAGGGGAAAATCAGCCCCAGCATTTT. The chain recombines TRBV27 with TRBJ1-5, with D maybe TRBD1 (6 bases). Trimming took 8 bases from V and 4 from J, leaving 12 bases between them. In germline, CDR1 is MNHEY, CDR2 SMNVEV (reference sequence). The CDR3 is 13 amino acids.

The chain employs TRBV7-2 and TRBJ1-6; 8 bases align to TRBD1. The trim removed 1 base at V and 9 bases at J, leaving 5 bases unmatched. This CDR3 is 15 amino acids long. In germline, CDR1 is SGHTA, CDR2 FQGNSA. The CDR3 DNA reads TGTGCCAGCAGCTTAGTCCGACAGGGGCTTTCACCCCTCCACTTT. Its translation: CASSLVRQGLSPLHF. Based on the CDR3 plus reference TRBV7-2 and TRBJ1-6, the full variable domain is GAGVSQSPSNKVTEKGKDVELRCDPISGHTALYWYRQSLGQGLEFLIYFQGNSAPDKSGLPSDRFSAERTGGSVSTLTIQRTQQEDSAVYLCASSLVRQGLSPLHFGNGTRLTVT.

CDR3 sequence (DNA): TGTGCCAGCAGTGCGGACAGGGTTCCCCTTGGGACCCTCCACTTT. Translated, it gives CASSADRVPLGTLHF. The chain recombines TRBV28 with TRBJ1-6, with TRBD1 matching 8 bases. The V gene's germline CDR1 is MDHEN and CDR2 SYDVKM. The CDR3 has 15 amino acids. The V segment lost 5 bases and the J segment 14 bases; nucleotides outside the gene matches: 14.

This clone was counted a few times. The chain combines TRBV3-1 (or the pseudogene TRBV3-2) with TRBJ1-1; D possibly corresponds to TRBD1 (5 bases). V was cut by 5 bases and J by 1 base, with 8 bases left in between. Germline values: CDR1 LGHDT, CDR2 YNNKEL (reference sequence). The CDR3 extends over 13 amino acids. The CDR3 DNA follows: TGTGCCAGCAGCATGACAGCGAACACTGAAGCTTTCTTT. This gives the protein CASSMTANTEAFF.

V usage is TRBV24-1 and J usage is TRBJ2-1; 10 bases align to TRBD2. This CDR3 comprises 17 residues. CDR1 and CDR2 from the germline V gene are KGHDR and SFDVKD. V lost 4 bases and J lost 5; bases outside the gene matches: 10. CDR3 in DNA: TGTGCCACCAGTGACTGGGGGGGTGGACTAGCGGACAATGAGCAGTTCTTC. Its protein product is CATSDWGGGLADNEQFF.

This chain joins TRBV30 and TRBJ1-3, with unresolved D. In germline, CDR1 is GTSNPN, CDR2 SVGIG (reference sequence). There are 11 residues in the CDR3. V was pared by 8 bases and J by 3 bases, with 8 bases between. The CDR3 nucleotides read TGTGCCCGTGAGCGTGGAAACACCATATATTTT. This codes for CARERGNTIYF.

Only a few counts were recorded for this clone. This sequence joins TRBV9 and TRBJ1-2; 8 bases are a match to TRBD1. This CDR3 region has 14 residues. V dropped 4 bases and J dropped 7; count of bases not matched to a gene: 9. Germline-derived CDR1 and CDR2 are SGDLS and YYNGEE. The CDR3 nucleotides read TGTGCCAGCAGCCCTACAGGGGGGAGGTTTGGCTACACCTTC. Translated: CASSPTGGRFGYTF.

The chain is built from TRBV7-2 and TRBJ1-3; D unresolved. Between the trimmed V and J ends, which lost 6 bases and 1 base, there was a span of 13 bases. CDR1 and CDR2 (germline): SGHTA, FQGNSA. This CDR3 is built from 15 residues. The CDR3 loop reads CASRSSPKSGNTIYF. CDR3 DNA: TGTGCCAGCAGAAGTTCCCCCAAATCTGGAAACACCATATATTTT.

This rearrangement joins TRBV27 to TRBJ2-1, with TRBD2 as a possible D gene (5 bases). The germline V gene has CDR1 MNHEY and CDR2 SMNVEV (reference sequence). CDR3 length: 14 residues. V dropped 5 bases and J dropped 8 bases, with 16 bases sitting between them. In DNA, the CDR3 is TGTGCCAGCAGTCGGGTCCCGGGGATCGATGAGCAGTTCTTC. Amino acids: CASSRVPGIDEQFF.

The chain employs TRBV9 and TRBJ2-7; the match to TRBD2 covers 9 bases. The ends lost 4 bases at V and 3 bases at J; junction bases unmatched: 11. The length of the CDR3 is 16 residues. Germline V gene sequence: CDR1 SGDLS, CDR2 YYNGEE. The CDR3 DNA is TGTGCCAGCAGCCCCGAAACGCGGGAGGGTGTCTACGAGCAGTACTTC. It specifies CASSPETREGVYEQYF.

The CDR3 nucleotides are TGCGCCAGCAGCTTGGCGCAGGGCGTTGGCTACACCTTC. Residues: CASSLAQGVGYTF. The chain has TRBV5-1 and TRBJ1-2; D possibly corresponds to TRBD1 (5 bases). The V gene's germline CDR1 is SGHRS and CDR2 YFSETQ. V was pared by 0 bases and J by 7 bases, with 10 bases between. The CDR3 is 13 amino acids. The full variable domain, in which reference TRBV5-1 and TRBJ1-2 provide the parts outside the CDR3, is KAGVTQTPRYLIKTRGQQVTLSCSPISGHRSVSWYQQTPGQGLQFLFEYFSETQRNKGNFPGRFSGRQFSNSRSEMNVSTLELGDSALYLCASSLAQGVGYTFGSGTRLTVV.

This chain joins TRBV7-2 and TRBJ2-7; weak D call: TRBD2 (5 bases). Germline V gene sequence: CDR1 SGHTA, CDR2 FQGNSA. Trimming removed 0 bases at V and 5 bases at J, with 14 bases between. There are 15 residues in the CDR3. CDR3 bases: TGTGCCAGCAGCTTAGCGTTTCAATACGGGAACGAGCAGTACTTC. The encoded protein is CASSLAFQYGNEQYF. Full variable domain (outside the CDR3, taken from reference TRBV7-2 and TRBJ2-7): GAGVSQSPSNKVTEKGKDVELRCDPISGHTALYWYRQSLGQGLEFLIYFQGNSAPDKSGLPSDRFSAERTGGSVSTLTIQRTQQEDSAVYLCASSLAFQYGNEQYFGPGTRLTVT.

The chain carries TRBV3-1 (or the pseudogene TRBV3-2) and TRBJ1-6; tentative D call: TRBD1 (6 bases). The germline gives CDR1 LGHDT, CDR2 YNNKEL (reference sequence). Trimming shortened V by 4 bases and J by 5 bases, and 12 bases separated the two germline ends. The CDR3 extends over 15 amino acids. In DNA, the CDR3 is TGTGCCAGCAGCCTAAGGGACATCGATAATTCACCCCTCCACTTT. Amino acid sequence: CASSLRDIDNSPLHF.

This clone was seen just once. The J gene is TRBJ2-6, the V gene TRBV30, with D perhaps matching TRBD1 (6 bases). This CDR3 spans 16 amino acids. Trimming left V 8 bases short and J 0 bases short, with 17 bases between. Germline-derived CDR1 and CDR2 are GTSNPN and SVGIG (reference sequence). The chain's CDR3 is CAGPLQGHSGANVLTF. As DNA, the CDR3 is TGTGCCGGTCCCCTACAGGGCCACTCTGGGGCCAACGTCCTGACTTTC.

This clone was observed once. The V and J genes are TRBV28 and TRBJ1-2; 7 bases fit TRBD1. Germline V gene data show CDR1 as MDHEN and CDR2 as SYDVKM. V shed 6 bases and J 1 base; nucleotides not matched to a gene: 5. This CDR3 has 14 amino acids. The CDR3: CASSTGAFNYGYTF. The DNA of the CDR3 is TGTGCCAGCAGCACAGGGGCGTTTAACTATGGCTACACCTTC.

The chain carries TRBV5-8 and TRBJ2-7; TRBD1 agrees at 10 bases. In germline, CDR1 is SGHTS, CDR2 YDEGEE. V shed 3 bases and J 4 bases; nucleotides not matched to a gene: 4. This CDR3 has 14 residues. In DNA, the CDR3 is TGTGCCAGCAGCTCCTGGGACAGGGGTTACGAGCAGTACTTC. This gives the protein CASSSWDRGYEQYF.

The chain carries TRBV2 and TRBJ2-7; 9 bases fit TRBD2. The CDR3 has 14 amino acids. Trimming at V came to 7 bases and at J to 6 bases, leaving 10 bases not matched to a gene. Germline V gene data show CDR1 as SNHLY and CDR2 as FYNNEI. The CDR3 DNA is TGTGCCAGCATCGGTGAGCGGGAGGTGCGCGAGCAGTACTTC. As protein: CASIGEREVREQYF.

This rearrangement joins TRBV16 to TRBJ2-7; D uncertain. The CDR3 contains 11 residues. Germline loops: CDR1 KGHSY, CDR2 FQNENV. Trimming stripped 5 bases from V and 2 bases from J, with 4 bases between. The CDR3 is CASSSTYEQYF. CDR3 DNA: TGTGCCAGCAGCTCAACCTACGAGCAGTACTTC.

The chain employs TRBV5-6 and TRBJ1-3; no clear D gene. The germline CDR1 and CDR2 sequences are SGHDT and YYEEEE. Trimming cost V 0 bases and J 1 base, with 11 bases left between them. The CDR3 is made up of 16 amino acids. CDR3 loop: CASSLDPGWSGNTIYF. CDR3 DNA sequence: TGTGCCAGCAGCTTGGATCCGGGGTGGTCTGGAAACACCATATATTTT.

This chain links TRBV6-5 with TRBJ1-1, with D possibly matching TRBD1 (5 bases). This CDR3 contains 15 residues. Germline V gene lookup returns CDR1 MNHEY and CDR2 SVGAGI. The germline V and J ends were trimmed by 0 bases and 4 bases, with 12 bases remaining between them. For the CDR3, the DNA is TGTGCCAGCAGTTACTCGAGAACGGGGGGCACTGAAGCTTTCTTT. Protein: CASSYSRTGGTEAFF.